This T cell receptor (beta chain) was identified in a study of shared clonotypes between healthy human individuals. This clone has at least ten counts. TCRdb keeps only in-frame clones here, not all; method: immunoSEQ multiplex PCR. In the table there are 520,000 or so clones, roughly 78% of which are singletons. Germline assignment: CDR1 MRHNA and CDR2 SNTAGT. Between the trimmed V and J ends, which lost 5 bases and 0 bases, there was a span of 11 bases. The CDR3 is made up of 15 amino acids. This chain uses TRBV6-4 with TRBJ1-5; no clear D gene. The sequenced sample was PBMCs. This sequence originates from a woman between 40 and 55 years old in good health. Some clones in this sample may be carry-over from other donors' samples. The CDR3 region has the DNA TGTGCCAGCAGTCCCGACGGAGGTAGCAATCAGCCCCAGCATTTT. Translating gives CASSPDGGSNQPQHF.